These 25 T cell receptor beta chains originate from one sample sequenced in a study of CD8+ T cells in alopecia areata. The authors extracted RNA and reverse transcribed it into cDNA as the sequencing template. Here immunoSEQ multiplex PCR was the method, and the copy in TCRdb shows in-frame clones only, minus some. The specimen has 290,000 or so clones, none found just once. Cutaneous lymph node cells were pooled, and they were sorted using CD4, CD8alpha, NKG2D, NKG2ACE and other markers. Sequencing was done on a sample of CD4+ T cells sorted from a lymph node. The receptors originated from a C3H/HeJ mouse with alopecia areata. The mouse strain carries the MHC haplotype H2-k.

Remarks on this clone: The gene names given are mouse names. The read ends 4 residues early relative to the CDR3; the germline J gene fills the gap. The chain recombines TRBV1 with TRBJ2-3; TRBD1 might be the D (6 bases). The germline V and J ends were trimmed by 0 bases and 4 bases, with 11 bases remaining between them. Germline V gene sequence: CDR1 NSQYPW, CDR2 LRSPGD (reference sequence). The CDR3 extends over 15 amino acids. The CDR3 bases that were read are TGCACCTGCAGTGCAGATACAGGGCCAACAGAA. Protein: CTCSADTGPTE. In full, the CDR3 is CTCSADTGPTETLYF.

This clone came up a few times. Any gene name here is a mouse gene name. The read finishes 4 residues shy of the CDR3 end, and the germline J gene is used to complete it. V is TRBV19 and J is TRBJ2-5; D is unclear. CDR3 length: 15 amino acids. Looked up from germline, CDR1 is FNHDT and CDR2 is SITEND (reference sequence). Trimming removed 2 bases at V and 0 bases at J, with 10 bases between. The CDR3 DNA, read in part, is TGTGCCAGCAGTATGCCTGGATCTAACCAAGAC. Its translation: CASSMPGSNQD. The entire CDR3 protein is CASSMPGSNQDTQYF.

Comments on this clone: Gene names follow the mouse nomenclature. With the read ending 4 residues before the CDR3 end, the germline J gene is used to fill in that end. Distinct nucleotide sequences in the sample also encode this CDR3. This sequence joins TRBV13-1 and TRBJ2-3; unclear D gene. CDR3 length: 13 amino acids. Trimming removed 2 bases at V and 1 base at J, with 5 bases between. Germline V lookup: CDR1 NSHNY, CDR2 SYGAGN. The covered CDR3 bases are TGTGCCAGCAGTGAATTGGGTGCAGAA. Translating it yields CASSELGAE. The entire CDR3 reads CASSELGAETLYF.

This clone was seen repeatedly, ten times or more. The genes and germline here are from mouse. The read stops 4 residues short of the end of the CDR3; the missing end is completed from the germline J gene. This sample also contains other DNA sequences that code for the same CDR3. The J gene is TRBJ2-3, the V gene TRBV19; 7 nucleotides match TRBD2. The CDR3 runs to 15 residues. V shed 2 bases and J 0 bases; nucleotides not matched to a gene: 3. Germline-derived CDR1 and CDR2 are FNHDT and SITEND (reference sequence). The CDR3 DNA, read in part, is TGTGCCAGCAGTATGGGGGGGTCTAGTGCAGAA. Translation: CASSMGGSSAE. In full, the CDR3 is CASSMGGSSAETLYF.

This clone was counted at least ten times. Gene names follow the mouse nomenclature. The read terminates 4 residues ahead of where the CDR3 ends, so the germline J gene completes it. The chain employs TRBV17 and TRBJ2-1; D is unresolved. The CDR3 runs 14 residues. CDR1 is MNHDT, CDR2 YYDKIL, per germline. The V and J ends lost 1 base and 0 bases respectively, with 4 bases between them. The CDR3 DNA, read in part, is TGTGCTAGCAGTAGAGTCAGTAACTATGCT. Translating it yields CASSRVSNYA. The entire CDR3 protein reads CASSRVSNYAEQFF.

A word on this clone: Genes and germline are mouse. The observed sequence ends 4 residues before the CDR3 terminus, with the missing tail filled in from the germline J gene. The rearrangement uses TRBV13-3 and TRBJ2-3; TRBD2 matches at 8 bases. The CDR3 loop spans 12 amino acids. CDR1 is NNHDY, CDR2 SYVADS, per germline. The sequenced part of the CDR3 DNA is TGTGCCAGCAGGGGGACTGGAGAA. It encodes CASRGTGE. The complete CDR3 protein is CASRGTGETLYF.

This clone has more than one count but fewer than ten. These gene names are mouse names. The CDR3 end is not reached by the read, which stops 4 residues before it; the germline J gene fills it in. The chain employs TRBV19 and TRBJ1-1; D not resolved. This CDR3 comprises 14 residues. Germline V gene lookup returns CDR1 FNHDT and CDR2 SITEND (reference sequence). Trimming left V 0 bases short and J 1 base short, with 7 bases between. The CDR3 protein is CASSIGLLNTEVFF. Incomplete CDR3 DNA: TGTGCCAGCAGTATAGGTCTCCTAAACACA.

A remark on this clone: Here the gene names and germline are mouse. The read ends 4 residues early relative to the CDR3; the germline J gene fills the gap. This rearrangement joins TRBV19 to TRBJ2-1; 8 positions match TRBD1. There are 15 residues in the CDR3. Trimming took 5 bases from V and 3 from J; bases not matched to a gene: 7. Germline-derived CDR1 and CDR2 are FNHDT and SITEND (reference sequence). Partial CDR3 DNA: TGTGCCAGCAGCCCTTCCAGGGGGCGCTATGCT. Encoded protein: CASSPSRGRYA. The CDR3, in full, reads CASSPSRGRYAEQFF.

This clone was picked up a small number of times. Gene labels here are mouse ones. With the read ending 3 residues before the CDR3 end, the germline J gene is used to fill in that end. The rearrangement uses TRBV5 and TRBJ1-6; 7 nucleotides line up with TRBD1. TRBJ1-6 is labeled an ORF, and its function is uncertain. The junction had 2 bases not matched to a gene; V was cut back by 0 bases and J by 3 bases. Germline CDR1 reads LGHNA; CDR2 reads YNLKQL (reference sequence). CDR3 length: 16 residues. The CDR3 DNA, read in part, is TGTGCCAGCAGCCAAGACCCAGGGGGCTATAATTCGCCC. Its protein product is CASSQDPGGYNSP. In full, the CDR3 is CASSQDPGGYNSPLYF.

As to this clone: The listed genes are named as in mouse. CDR3 bases read: TGTGCCAGCAGTGATGTAGCTGGGCAAGAC. Translating gives CASSDVAGQD. The complete CDR3 reads CASSDVAGQDTQYF. The chain recombines TRBV13-3 with TRBJ2-5; tentatively, D is TRBD2 (5 bases). The read is 4 residues too short to cover the CDR3 end, so that end is filled in from the germline J gene. The CDR3 is made up of 14 amino acids. Germline CDR1 reads NNHDY; CDR2 reads SYVADS. V was trimmed by 0 bases and J by 3 bases, leaving 8 bases between them. The variable domain in full, with the rest retrieved from reference TRBV13-3 and TRBJ2-5, is EAAVTQSPRSKVAVTGGKVTLSCHQTNNHDYMYWYRQDTGHGLRLIHYSYVADSTEKGDIPDGYKASRPSQENFSLILELASLSQTAVYFCASSDVAGQDTQYFGPGTRLLVL.

A remark on this clone: Mouse gene names apply. The sequence runs out 4 residues before the end of the CDR3; the remainder is reconstructed from the germline J gene. The same CDR3 arises from other DNA sequences in this sample as well. This chain links TRBV13-2 with TRBJ2-2, with no clear D. The CDR3 spans 14 residues. Deletions cut 0 bases from V and 4 bases from J, with 7 bases between. Germline V gene sequence: CDR1 NNHNN, CDR2 SYGAGS (reference sequence). The sequenced CDR3 bases are TGTGCCAGCGGTGATGGGGGTGGCACCGGG. Translation gives CASGDGGGTG. From start to end, the CDR3 is CASGDGGGTGQLYF.

The table lists this clone with many counts. Gene names refer to mouse genes. The read gets to within 4 residues of the CDR3 end, and the germline J gene fills in the rest. This chain uses TRBV17 with TRBJ2-5; 7 nucleotides match TRBD1. Germline lookup yields CDR1 MNHDT and CDR2 YYDKIL. The J segment lost 0 bases and the V segment lost 6 bases, leaving 9 bases of the junction unmatched. The length of the CDR3 is 16 residues. The CDR3 region is CASRRDRPINQDTQYF. CDR3 DNA (partial): TGTGCTAGCAGACGGGACAGACCCATTAACCAAGAC.

A word on this clone: Gene names are mouse gene names. The read falls 4 residues short of the CDR3 end, and the missing part is taken from the germline J gene. In the same sample, other DNA sequences code for this CDR3. The J gene is TRBJ2-5, the V gene TRBV19, with 10 nucleotides matching TRBD2. CDR1 and CDR2 from the germline V gene are FNHDT and SITEND (reference sequence). The junction had 3 bases not matched to a gene; V was cut back by 5 bases and J by 3 bases. This CDR3 contains 14 residues. Incomplete CDR3 DNA: TGTGCCAGCAGCCGGGACTGGGGACAAGAC. Its translation: CASSRDWGQD. The CDR3 in full is CASSRDWGQDTQYF.

This clone was seen only a few times. Here the gene names and germline are mouse. Other DNA sequences in this specimen translate into the identical CDR3. The CDR3 DNA, read in part, is TGCACCTGCAGTGCAGATCGACAGAGTCAAAAC. Its protein product is CTCSADRQSQN. From start to end, the CDR3 is CTCSADRQSQNTLYF. The V and J genes are TRBV1 and TRBJ2-4, with a possible D match to TRBD1 (5 bases). The read is 4 residues too short to cover the CDR3 end, so that end is filled in from the germline J gene. The CDR3 spans 15 residues. Germline CDR1 and CDR2: NSQYPW and LRSPGD (reference sequence). V lost 0 bases to trimming and J lost 0 bases, with 7 bases between them.

This clone has only a few counts. The gene names given are mouse names. The CDR3 goes on 4 residues after the read ends, and that part is filled in from the germline J gene. J is TRBJ1-2 and V is TRBV1; possible D gene TRBD1, 5 bases. Looked up from germline, CDR1 is NSQYPW and CDR2 is LRSPGD (reference sequence). V was cut by 0 bases and J by 2 bases, with 10 bases left in between. This CDR3 contains 15 residues. The CDR3 loop reads CTCSADRAGNSDYTF. The sequenced part of the CDR3 DNA is TGCACCTGCAGTGCAGATAGGGCAGGGAACTCC.

In this sample, this clone turned up a few times. The germline and genes are mouse ones. The DNA ends 4 residues before the CDR3 does, and the rest of the CDR3 is filled in from the germline J gene. The chain couples TRBV5 to TRBJ2-3; 8 bases line up with TRBD1. V was clipped by 2 bases and J by 1 base; unmatched bases: 8. CDR3 length equals 17 residues. Germline values: CDR1 LGHNA, CDR2 YNLKQL (reference sequence). CDR3 region: CASSQPKDRDGAETLYF. CDR3 DNA (partial): TGTGCCAGCAGCCAACCAAAGGACAGGGATGGTGCAGAA.

This clone was observed many times. Genes and germline come from the mouse. Other DNA sequences within the sample encode an identical CDR3. CDR3 DNA, as far as it was read: TGTGCCAGCAGTCGGACAGACCAAGAC. Residues: CASSRTDQD. The full CDR3 sequence reads CASSRTDQDTQYF. This chain uses TRBV13-1 with TRBJ2-5; weak D call: TRBD1 (6 bases). Read coverage stops 4 residues before the CDR3 terminus; the germline J gene supplies the remainder. Trimming removed 4 bases from V and 1 base from J, with 7 bases in between. The CDR3 loop spans 13 amino acids. The germline V gene encodes CDR1 NSHNY and CDR2 SYGAGN.

Points on this clone: Genes and germline are mouse. The CDR3 goes on 4 residues after the read ends, and that part is filled in from the germline J gene. V and J are TRBV19 and TRBJ2-4; no definite D call. Looked up from germline, CDR1 is FNHDT and CDR2 is SITEND (reference sequence). Trimming removed 4 bases from V and 0 bases from J, with 9 bases in between. This CDR3 spans 14 amino acids. CDR3 residues: CASSPHRSQNTLYF. The sequenced part of the CDR3 DNA is TGTGCCAGCAGTCCCCACAGAAGTCAAAAC.

This clone showed up just a few times. The genes are named according to mouse. With the read ending 4 residues before the CDR3 end, the germline J gene is used to fill in that end. This chain connects TRBV13-1 to TRBJ2-2; unclear D gene. The CDR3 length is 12 residues. Trimming took off 2 bases at V and 6 bases at J, with 5 bases between the two ends. CDR1 is NSHNY, CDR2 SYGAGN, per germline. The CDR3 reads CASSERAGQLYF. The CDR3 bases that were read are TGTGCCAGCAGTGAGAGGGCCGGG.

Turning to this clone: Here the gene names and germline are mouse. The CDR3 protein is CASSIWGTGSSAETLYF. CDR3 DNA, as far as it was read: TGTGCCAGCAGTATATGGGGTACGGGATCTAGTGCAGAA. The V gene is TRBV19, the J gene TRBJ2-3; TRBD2 might be the D (5 bases). From the germline J gene comes the end of the CDR3, since the read stops 4 residues before it. Per the germline V gene, CDR1 is FNHDT and CDR2 is SITEND (reference sequence). V lost 1 base to trimming and J lost 0 bases, with 15 bases between them. This CDR3 contains 17 residues.

On this clone: Gene names are the mouse ones. The DNA ends 4 residues before the CDR3 does, and the rest of the CDR3 is filled in from the germline J gene. This specimen includes other DNA sequences encoding the same CDR3. The chain is built from TRBV13-1 and TRBJ1-1, with D unclear. The V end lost 0 bases, the J end lost 0 bases, and 6 bases lay between the germline ends. The length of the CDR3 is 14 residues. Germline-derived CDR1 and CDR2 are NSHNY and SYGAGN. CDR3 DNA, as far as it was read: TGTGCCAGCAGTGATGCGCCAGCAAACACA. This encodes CASSDAPANT. In full, the CDR3 reads CASSDAPANTEVFF.

To note about this clone: Genes and germline are mouse. The observed sequence ends 4 residues before the CDR3 terminus, with the missing tail filled in from the germline J gene. The same CDR3 can be traced to other DNA sequences in this sample. The chain uses TRBV19 and TRBJ2-5; possible D gene TRBD1, 5 bases. The CDR3 extends over 13 amino acids. V lost 4 bases to trimming and J lost 3 bases, with 9 bases between them. CDR1 is FNHDT and CDR2 is SITEND in the germline V gene (reference sequence). CDR3 DNA, as far as it was read: TGTGCCAGCAGTCGACAGAATCAAGAC. It codes for CASSRQNQD. The full CDR3 sequence reads CASSRQNQDTQYF.

This clone was found many times. Gene and germline names: mouse. The sequenced fragment ends 4 residues before the CDR3 boundary, so the rest is inferred from the germline J gene. The chain carries TRBV19 and TRBJ2-3; no firm D call. The V end was cut by 0 bases, the J end by 2 bases, with 7 bases between. The CDR3 totals 14 residues. CDR1 is FNHDT and CDR2 is SITEND in the germline V gene (reference sequence). This CDR3 is CASSIVRNAETLYF. The DNA read from the CDR3 is TGTGCCAGCAGTATAGTCAGAAATGCAGAA.

This clone was seen a handful of times. The gene names here belong to mouse. The CDR3 is cut off 4 residues early in the read; its end comes from the germline J gene. The genes are TRBV1 and TRBJ1-2; TRBD1 matches 11 bases. Germline assignment: CDR1 NSQYPW and CDR2 LRSPGD (reference sequence). The CDR3 length is 15 residues. Trimming cost V 3 bases and J 4 bases; bases outside gene matches: 4. The CDR3 spells CTCSARTGGGSDYTF. The DNA read from the CDR3 is TGCACCTGCAGTGCCCGGACAGGGGGCGGCTCC.

Turning to this clone: The germline and genes are mouse ones. The missing CDR3 end, 4 residues past where the read stops, is filled in from the germline J gene. The chain combines TRBV19 with TRBJ2-2; 10 positions agree with TRBD1. The CDR3 runs 14 residues. Germline V gene sequence: CDR1 FNHDT, CDR2 SITEND (reference sequence). Incomplete CDR3 DNA: TGTGCCAGCAGTGCCGGGACAGGGGTCGGG. Amino acids: CASSAGTGVG. The entire CDR3 sequence reads CASSAGTGVGQLYF.